These 20 T cell receptor beta chains originate from one sample sequenced in a study of spatial heterogeneity in lung cancer. Time point of the sample: blood at routine non-recurrence follow-up after resection. The authors sequenced whole RNA from tumor, nontumor lung or frozen PBMC without sorting. TCRdb reanalysed the 5' RACE reads using MiXCR and keeps one entry per CDR3 protein. The sample lists tens of thousands of distinct CDR3 sequences, 6% occurring once. Sample: PBMCs, taken at follow-up. Every receptor here comes from a male donor with early-stage non-small cell lung cancer.

This clonotype has at least ten counts. The chain couples TRBV6-1 to TRBJ2-7, with no clear D. This CDR3 spans 15 amino acids. Germline lookup yields CDR1 MNHNS and CDR2 SASEGT. V lost 7 bases to trimming and J lost 2 bases, with 18 bases between them. DNA of the CDR3: TGTGCCAGCAACGGCCGCGTGTGGGGAACCTACGAGCAGTACGTC. Protein product: CASNGRVWGTYEQYV.

This clonotype came up many times. For the CDR3, the DNA is TGCGCCAGCAGCCAAGGGTCTAGCGGAGAGACCCAGTACTTC. Amino acids: CASSQGSSGETQYF. The V gene is TRBV4-1, the J gene TRBJ2-5; the match to TRBD2 covers 7 bases. This CDR3 is 14 amino acids long. Losses at the gene ends were 1 base for V and 4 bases for J; bases not matched to a gene: 3. Germline V gene sequence: CDR1 MGHRA, CDR2 YSYEKL.

The table lists this clonotype with many counts. The chain couples TRBV3-1 to TRBJ2-1, with unresolved D. Germline values: CDR1 LGHDT, CDR2 YNNKEL (reference sequence). The V gene lost 0 bases and the J gene lost 4 bases, with 7 bases spanning the gap. The CDR3 is made up of 14 amino acids. This CDR3 is CASSQDGAYNEQFF. CDR3 bases: TGTGCCAGCAGCCAAGATGGAGCTTACAATGAGCAGTTCTTC.

This clonotype was found many times. This chain links TRBV6-2 or TRBV6-3 with TRBJ2-2; no clear D gene. The V and J ends lost 2 bases and 2 bases respectively, with 12 bases between them. The CDR3 has 16 amino acids. The germline CDR1 and CDR2 sequences are MNHEY and SVGEGT. CDR3 nucleotide sequence: TGTGCCAGCAGTTACGTCCCCCCAGGCAACACCGGGGAGCTGTTTTTT. This sequence encodes CASSYVPPGNTGELFF.

This clonotype was observed at least ten times. J is TRBJ2-1 and V is TRBV5-1; D ambiguous. The CDR3 has 18 amino acids. V was clipped by 0 bases and J by 6 bases, with 22 bases between them. Germline assignment: CDR1 SGHRS and CDR2 YFSETQ. CDR3 bases: TGCGCCAGCAGCTTGGAAGGGTCGAGCAGACTTTTTTCCAATGAGCAGTTCTTC. Encoded protein: CASSLEGSSRLFSNEQFF. The full variable domain, its missing parts supplied by reference TRBV5-1 and TRBJ2-1, is KAGVTQTPRYLIKTRGQQVTLSCSPISGHRSVSWYQQTPGQGLQFLFEYFSETQRNKGNFPGRFSGRQFSNSRSEMNVSTLELGDSALYLCASSLEGSSRLFSNEQFFGPGTRLTVL.

This clonotype was seen more than once but under ten times. In nucleotides, the CDR3 is TGTGCCAGCAGCCAAGATTGGACTAGCGACGAGCAGTACTTC. It specifies CASSQDWTSDEQYF. The rearrangement joins TRBV4-2 to TRBJ2-7; TRBD2 aligns across 9 bases. The germline V gene encodes CDR1 LGHNA and CDR2 YNFKEQ. Trimming cost V 0 bases and J 5 bases; bases outside gene matches: 2. The CDR3 is made up of 14 amino acids.

This clonotype came up many times. J is TRBJ1-2 and V is TRBV20-1, with D perhaps matching TRBD1 (6 bases). Germline V gene sequence: CDR1 DFQATT, CDR2 SNEGSKA (reference sequence). This CDR3 contains 17 residues. Trimming removed 5 bases from V and 4 bases from J, with 26 bases in between. The CDR3, as DNA: TGCAGTGCTTTTCATATTGGGGGGCGCGGGTTTCGCTATGGCTACACCTTC. It translates to CSAFHIGGRGFRYGYTF.

This clonotype was counted at least ten times. J is TRBJ2-2 and V is TRBV3-1; a possible D gene is TRBD1 (6 bases). V was pared by 4 bases and J by 5 bases, with 14 bases between. Germline CDR1 is LGHDT and CDR2 is YNNKEL (reference sequence). The CDR3 covers 15 residues. CDR3 region: CASSLMGASTGELFF. The CDR3 coding sequence is TGTGCCAGCAGCCTCATGGGGGCTAGTACCGGGGAGCTGTTTTTT. The complete variable domain, with remaining parts taken from reference TRBV3-1 and TRBJ2-2, reads DTAVSQTPKYLVTQMGNDKSIKCEQNLGHDTMYWYKQDSKKFLKIMFSYNNKELIINETVPNRFSPKSPDKAHLNLHINSLELGDSAVYFCASSLMGASTGELFFGEGSRLTVL.

This rearrangement joins TRBV27 to TRBJ1-5; TRBD1 agrees at 11 bases. This CDR3 is built from 15 residues. Trimming took 5 bases from V and 3 from J; bases not matched to a gene: 3. Germline V gene data show CDR1 as MNHEY and CDR2 as SMNVEV (reference sequence). The CDR3 coding sequence is TGTGCCAGCAGTGGACAGGGGGCTGTCAATCAGCCCCAGCATTTT. It specifies CASSGQGAVNQPQHF.

This chain joins TRBV12-3 or TRBV12-4 and TRBJ2-4; 8 bases are shared with TRBD2. The CDR3 contains 14 residues. J was trimmed by 3 bases and V by 8 bases; bases with no gene match: 6. The CDR3 is CASLRAGGKNIQYF. The CDR3 nucleotides read TGTGCCAGCCTACGTGCGGGGGGCAAAAACATTCAGTACTTC.

This clonotype was counted at least ten times. The genes are TRBV20-1 and TRBJ1-1; a weak D match, TRBD1 (5 bases). From germline, CDR1 is DFQATT and CDR2 SNEGSKA (reference sequence). V was trimmed by 1 base and J by 1 base, leaving 13 bases between them. The length of the CDR3 is 15 residues. The CDR3 DNA is TGCAGTGCTAGAGGCGCAGGGCTGGGGAACACTGAAGCTTTCTTT. Translating gives CSARGAGLGNTEAFF.

In its sample, this clonotype was seen many times. The rearrangement uses TRBV7-2 and TRBJ1-5; D may be TRBD1 (5 bases). CDR1 is SGHTA, CDR2 FQGNSA, per germline. Trimming cost V 5 bases and J 4 bases, with 18 bases left between them. The CDR3 consists of 16 residues. The CDR3 loop is CASSPRGAGWNQPQHF. CDR3 in DNA: TGTGCCAGCAGCCCCAGAGGGGCGGGGTGGAATCAGCCCCAGCATTTT.

The CDR3 DNA is TGTGCCAGCAGTCCGACTACAGGGGGCGGGACCGGGGAGCTGTTTTTT. Translation: CASSPTTGGGTGELFF. The rearrangement joins TRBV27 to TRBJ2-2, with TRBD1 identical over 9 bases. The CDR3 runs 16 residues. Germline V gene sequence: CDR1 MNHEY, CDR2 SMNVEV (reference sequence). After removal of 5 bases from V and 5 bases from J, the junction contained 9 bases not matched to a gene.

The table lists this clonotype with many counts. The chain uses TRBV12-3 or TRBV12-4 and TRBJ1-1; D is unresolved. Trimming stripped 4 bases from V and 3 bases from J, with 3 bases between. The CDR3 contains 11 residues. The CDR3 sequence is CASSSYTEAFF. The CDR3, as DNA: TGTGCCAGCAGTTCTTACACTGAAGCTTTCTTT.

CDR3 nucleotides: TGTGCCAGTAGTATACAGGGGGCAAACACCGGGGAGCTGTTTTTT. Residues: CASSIQGANTGELFF. The rearrangement joins TRBV19 to TRBJ2-2; 8 positions agree with TRBD1. The germline V gene encodes CDR1 LNHDA and CDR2 SQIVND (reference sequence). The V and J ends lost 2 bases and 2 bases, in that order; junction bases with no gene match: 1. The CDR3 runs 15 residues.

This clonotype was recorded a few times. The chain has TRBV7-9 and TRBJ2-3; TRBD2 matches 7 bases. The CDR3 spans 15 residues. With V trimmed by 2 bases and J by 4 bases, 6 bases remained unmatched. Per the germline V gene, CDR1 is SEHNR and CDR2 is FQNEAQ (reference sequence). CDR3 DNA: TGTGCCAGCAGCTTATCCGGACTAGTTTCAGATACGCAGTATTTT. Amino acid sequence: CASSLSGLVSDTQYF. Drawing the rest from reference TRBV7-9 and TRBJ2-3, the complete variable domain is DTGVSQNPRHKITKRGQNVTFRCDPISEHNRLYWYRQTLGQGPEFLTYFQNEAQLEKSRLLSDRFSAERPKGSFSTLEIQRTEQGDSAMYLCASSLSGLVSDTQYFGPGTRLTVL.

At least ten counts were recorded for this clonotype. This chain joins TRBV7-9 and TRBJ2-7; no clear D. In germline, CDR1 is SEHNR, CDR2 FQNEAQ (reference sequence). Trimming removed 1 base from V and 3 bases from J, with 4 bases in between. There are 12 residues in the CDR3. The chain's CDR3 is CASSLVIYEQYF. Written as DNA, the CDR3 is TGTGCCAGCAGCTTAGTAATCTACGAGCAGTACTTC.

The sample holds many counts of this clonotype. This chain uses TRBV5-5 with TRBJ2-7; 9 nucleotides align to TRBD1. This CDR3 region has 15 residues. Per the germline V gene, CDR1 is SGHKS and CDR2 is YYEKEE (reference sequence). With V trimmed by 1 base and J by 2 bases, 4 bases remained unmatched. The CDR3 sequence is CASSLRTGVPYEQYF. The CDR3, as DNA: TGTGCCAGCAGCTTGAGGACAGGGGTTCCCTACGAGCAGTACTTC.

This clonotype came up many times. The rearrangement uses TRBV4-1 and TRBJ1-2; tentative D call: TRBD1 (6 bases). Deletions cut 2 bases from V and 2 bases from J, with 15 bases between. There are 16 residues in the CDR3. CDR1 is MGHRA, CDR2 YSYEKL, per germline. CDR3 DNA sequence: TGCGCCAGCAGCCAACCCGGACAGAGACAAAACTATGGCTACACCTTC. Translating it yields CASSQPGQRQNYGYTF.

This clonotype was counted many times. The chain links TRBV6-2 or TRBV6-3 to TRBJ2-3; 7 bases are a match to TRBD1. Germline trimming cut 5 bases from V and 1 base from J; bases unmatched to any gene: 0. The CDR3 spans 13 residues. CDR1 MNHEY and CDR2 SVGEGT come from the germline V gene. The CDR3 loop is CASSGTGTDTQYF. In DNA form, the CDR3 reads TGTGCCAGCAGTGGGACAGGCACAGATACGCAGTATTTT.